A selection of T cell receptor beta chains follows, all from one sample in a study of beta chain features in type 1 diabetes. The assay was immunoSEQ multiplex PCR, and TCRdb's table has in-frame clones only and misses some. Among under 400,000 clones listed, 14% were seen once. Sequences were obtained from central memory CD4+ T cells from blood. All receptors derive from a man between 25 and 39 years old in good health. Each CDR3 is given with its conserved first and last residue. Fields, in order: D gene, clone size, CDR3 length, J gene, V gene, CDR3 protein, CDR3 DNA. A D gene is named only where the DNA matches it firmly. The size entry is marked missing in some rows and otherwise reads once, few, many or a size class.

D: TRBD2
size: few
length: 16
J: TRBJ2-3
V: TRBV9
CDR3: CASSIIAGGGTDTQYF
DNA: TGTGCCAGCAGCATCATAGCGGGAGGTGGCACAGATACGCAGTATTTT

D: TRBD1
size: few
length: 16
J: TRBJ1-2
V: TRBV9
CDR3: CASSVGFGTASGGYTF
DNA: TGTGCCAGCAGCGTCGGATTCGGGACAGCGAGTGGTGGCTACACCTTC

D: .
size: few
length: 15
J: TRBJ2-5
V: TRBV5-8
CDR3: CASSRRVGQQETQYF
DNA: TGTGCCAGCAGCCGCCGGGTGGGACAACAAGAGACCCAGTACTTC

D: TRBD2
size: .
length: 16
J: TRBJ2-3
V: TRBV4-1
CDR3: CASSQDRGGLKDTQYF
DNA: TGCGCCAGCAGCCAAGACCGGGGGGGCCTAAAAGATACGCAGTATTTT

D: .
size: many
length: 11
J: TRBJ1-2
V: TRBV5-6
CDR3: CASSGRRGYTF
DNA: TGTGCCAGCAGCGGACGGAGGGGCTACACCTTC

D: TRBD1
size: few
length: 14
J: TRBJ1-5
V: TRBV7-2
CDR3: CASSYTGGGQPQHF
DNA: TGTGCCAGCAGCTATACAGGGGGGGGTCAGCCCCAGCATTTT

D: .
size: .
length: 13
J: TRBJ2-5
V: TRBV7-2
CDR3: CASSPTGGETQYF
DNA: TGTGCCAGCAGCCCTACCGGGGGAGAGACCCAGTACTTC

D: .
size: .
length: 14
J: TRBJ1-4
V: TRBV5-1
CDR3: CASSLGHLNEKLFF
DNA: TGCGCCAGCAGCTTAGGGCATCTTAATGAAAAACTGTTTTTT

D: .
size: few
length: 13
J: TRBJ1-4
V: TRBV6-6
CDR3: CASSDWGNEKLFF
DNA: TGTGCCAGCAGTGACTGGGGTAATGAAAAACTGTTTTTT

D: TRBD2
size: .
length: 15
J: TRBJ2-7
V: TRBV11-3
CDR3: CASSPAGGGSYEQYF
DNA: TGTGCCAGCAGCCCTGCGGGGGGCGGATCCTACGAGCAGTACTTC

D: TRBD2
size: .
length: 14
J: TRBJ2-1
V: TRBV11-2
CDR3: CASSSGLAGVAEFF
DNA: TGTGCCAGCAGCTCCGGACTAGCGGGAGTAGCGGAGTTCTTC

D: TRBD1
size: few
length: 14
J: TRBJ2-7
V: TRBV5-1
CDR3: CASSNRQGPYEQYF
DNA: TGCGCCAGCAGCAACCGACAGGGACCATACGAGCAGTACTTC

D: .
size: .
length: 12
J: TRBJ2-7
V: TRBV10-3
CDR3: CAISEQGYEQYF
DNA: TGTGCCATCAGTGAACAGGGCTACGAGCAGTACTTC

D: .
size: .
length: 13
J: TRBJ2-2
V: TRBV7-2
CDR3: CASSAQGLGELFF
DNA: TGTGCCAGCAGCGCACAGGGTCTCGGGGAGCTGTTTTTT

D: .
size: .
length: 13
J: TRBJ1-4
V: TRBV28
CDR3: CASSYSGYEKLFF
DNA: TGTGCCAGCAGTTACTCAGGCTATGAAAAACTGTTTTTT

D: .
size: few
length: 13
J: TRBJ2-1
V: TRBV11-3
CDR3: CASSLILGETEFF
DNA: TGTGCCAGCAGCCTGATCTTGGGGGAAACAGAGTTCTTC

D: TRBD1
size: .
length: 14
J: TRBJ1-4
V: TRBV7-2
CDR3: CASSPRGGDEKLFF
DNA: TGTGCCAGCAGCCCCAGGGGGGGCGATGAAAAACTGTTTTTT

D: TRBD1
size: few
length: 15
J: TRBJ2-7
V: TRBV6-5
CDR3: CASSFLGTGNYEQYF
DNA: TGTGCCAGCAGTTTTCTCGGGACAGGGAACTACGAGCAGTACTTC

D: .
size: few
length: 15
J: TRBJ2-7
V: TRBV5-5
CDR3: CASSLGRRADYEQYF
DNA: TGTGCCAGCAGCTTGGGACGGCGAGCGGACTACGAGCAGTACTTC

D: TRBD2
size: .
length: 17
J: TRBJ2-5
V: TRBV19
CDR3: CASSIGLLAGGQETQYF
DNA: TGTGCCAGTAGTATCGGCTTACTAGCGGGGGGGCAAGAGACCCAGTACTTC

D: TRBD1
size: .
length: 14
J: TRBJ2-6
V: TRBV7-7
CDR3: CASSQDRASNVLTF
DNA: TGTGCCAGCAGCCAAGACAGGGCGTCCAACGTCCTGACTTTC

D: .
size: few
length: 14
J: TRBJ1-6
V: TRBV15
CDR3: CATSRGTEGSPLHF
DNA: TGTGCCACCAGCAGAGGGACAGAGGGATCACCCCTCCACTTT

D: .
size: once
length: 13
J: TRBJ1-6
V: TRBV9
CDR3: CASSALYNSPLHF
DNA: TGTGCCAGCAGCGCCTTATATAATTCACCCCTCCACTTT

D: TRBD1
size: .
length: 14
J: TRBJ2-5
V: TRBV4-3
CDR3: CASSHRTGEGTQYF
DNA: TGCGCCAGCAGCCACCGGACAGGTGAAGGGACCCAGTACTTC

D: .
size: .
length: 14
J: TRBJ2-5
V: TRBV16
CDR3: CASSQSGGYETQYF
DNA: TGTGCCAGCAGCCAATCTGGTGGATACGAGACCCAGTACTTC

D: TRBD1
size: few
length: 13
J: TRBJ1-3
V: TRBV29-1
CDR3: CSARTGGGNTIYF
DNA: TGCAGCGCCAGGACAGGGGGTGGAAACACCATATATTTT

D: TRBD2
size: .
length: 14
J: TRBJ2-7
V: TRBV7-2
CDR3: CASSLGGDAYEQYF
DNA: TGTGCCAGCAGCTTGGGAGGGGACGCCTACGAGCAGTACTTC

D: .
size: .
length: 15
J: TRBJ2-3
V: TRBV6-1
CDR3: CASSERGSSTDTQYF
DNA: TGTGCCAGCAGTGAACGGGGGTCTAGCACAGATACGCAGTATTTT